The TCR beta chain described here comes from a study of T cells in localized non-small cell lung cancer. This CDR3 is 13 amino acids long. The V gene's germline CDR1 is SGDLS and CDR2 YYNGEE. Using immunoSEQ multiplex PCR, the repertoire was profiled, and TCRdb retains in-frame clones only, with some absent. The sample gives over 1,100 clones, 24% of which show up once; roughly 29% is in the top ten. With regard to this clone: At one of its ends the junction is not consistent with the germline gene, which may arise from a read error.

This receptor was identified in a female donor aged 60 or older with stage I lung adenocarcinoma. This specimen was normal lung tissue next to the tumor, taken before any cancer treatment. J is TRBJ1-1 and V is TRBV9, with D uncertain. CDR3 sequence (DNA): TGTGCCAGCAGCGTAACGGGGAACGCTGAAGCTTTCTTT. Protein: CASSVTGNAEAFF.